A selection of T cell receptor beta chains follows, all from one sample in a study of blood T cell repertoires in COVID-19. The protocol was immunoSEQ multiplex PCR, while the TCRdb copy is restricted to in-frame clones and leaves out a portion. The data hold fewer than 35,000 clones, with around nine tenths observed a single time. Sequencing was performed on peripheral blood. The receptors shown here come from a man in his 70s with active COVID-19. Both conserved end residues are part of each CDR3. Each record gives: D gene, clone size, CDR3 length, V gene, J gene, CDR3 protein, CDR3 DNA. A D gene is named only where the DNA matches it firmly. Where a row states a size, it is once, few, many or the class of an expanded clone; other rows omit it.

>NA|NA|15|TRBV3-1/TRBV3-2|TRBJ1-3
CASSQGGRDGNTIYF
TGTGCCAGCAGCCAAGGTGGCAGGGATGGAAACACCATATATTTT
>NA|medium-sized|15|TRBV4-3|TRBJ2-2
CASSQEGRRTGELFF
TGCGCCAGCAGCCAAGAGGGCAGGAGGACCGGGGAGCTGTTTTTT
>NA|once|16|TRBV5-1|TRBJ2-5
CASSLGRPGGRETQYF
TGCGCCAGCAGCTTAGGAAGGCCCGGGGGGCGGGAGACCCAGTACTTC
>TRBD1|once|15|TRBV5-4|TRBJ1-2
CASSLGGQGNYGYTF
TGTGCCAGCAGCTTGGGCGGACAGGGGAACTATGGCTACACCTTC
>TRBD2|NA|17|TRBV7-2|TRBJ2-3
CASSLSGGRPSTDTQYF
TGTGCCAGCAGCTTAAGCGGGGGGCGACCGAGCACAGATACGCAGTATTTT
>NA|NA|14|TRBV29-1|TRBJ2-2
CSVETGIGTGELFF
TGCAGCGTTGAAACAGGGATTGGCACCGGGGAGCTGTTTTTT
>TRBD2|NA|16|TRBV4-1|TRBJ2-2
CASSQVGTSGVRELFF
TGCGCCAGCAGCCAAGTGGGCACTAGCGGGGTCCGGGAGCTGTTTTTT
>NA|NA|12|TRBV10-3|TRBJ1-1
CAIAESHTEAFF
TGTGCCATTGCGGAATCGCACACTGAAGCTTTCTTT
>NA|NA|12|TRBV12-3/TRBV12-4|TRBJ1-4
CASSQNQGKLFF
TGTGCCAGCAGTCAGAACCAGGGAAAACTGTTTTTT
>NA|NA|14|TRBV6-1|TRBJ2-2
CASSESQVPGELFF
TGTGCCAGCAGTGAATCCCAGGTCCCCGGGGAGCTGTTTTTT
>NA|NA|13|TRBV4-2|TRBJ1-1
CASSQDTRGSAFF
TGTGCCAGCAGCCAAGATACCAGGGGTTCGGCTTTCTTT
>TRBD1|NA|14|TRBV30|TRBJ2-3
CAWAGGQGADTQYF
TGTGCCTGGGCGGGGGGACAGGGGGCAGATACGCAGTATTTT
>TRBD1|NA|13|TRBV7-3|TRBJ1-6
CASSSGTDSPLHF
TGTGCCAGCAGCTCAGGGACAGATTCACCCCTCCACTTT
>TRBD2|NA|12|TRBV7-3|TRBJ2-1
CASSPSGGEQFF
TGTGCCAGCAGCCCTAGCGGCGGTGAGCAGTTCTTC
>NA|NA|14|TRBV10-3|TRBJ2-7
CAISVDRFSYEQYF
TGTGCCATCAGCGTCGACAGATTCTCCTACGAGCAGTACTTC
>TRBD1|NA|16|TRBV18|TRBJ1-3
CASSPRGPGSGNTIYF
TGTGCCAGCTCACCGAGGGGGCCGGGGTCTGGAAACACCATATATTTT
>TRBD1|NA|15|TRBV2|TRBJ1-5
CASSPGTGGNQPQHF
TGTGCCAGCAGCCCCGGGACAGGGGGCAATCAGCCCCAGCATTTT
>TRBD2|NA|17|TRBV15|TRBJ2-3
CATSRGTSGGITDTQYF
TGTGCCACCAGCAGAGGGACTAGCGGGGGGATCACAGATACGCAGTATTTT
>NA|NA|15|TRBV7-2|TRBJ2-1
CASSLTTLWGNEQFF
TGTGCCAGCAGCTTGACTACCCTCTGGGGCAATGAGCAGTTCTTC
>TRBD2|NA|15|TRBV5-1|TRBJ2-1
CASSPGTRPYNEQFF
TGCGCCAGCAGCCCCGGGACTAGGCCTTACAATGAGCAGTTCTTC
>TRBD2|NA|17|TRBV4-2|TRBJ2-5
CASSPQTSGGVWETQYF
TGTGCCAGCAGCCCCCAGACTAGCGGGGGGGTCTGGGAGACCCAGTACTTC
>NA|medium-sized|14|TRBV28|TRBJ2-7
CASKRGQLNYEQYF
TGTGCCAGCAAGCGAGGACAGTTAAACTACGAGCAGTACTTC
>NA|once|14|TRBV7-9|TRBJ2-7
CASARAGGTYEQYF
TGTGCCAGCGCCCGAGCAGGGGGGACCTACGAGCAGTACTTC
>NA|NA|18|TRBV9|TRBJ2-2
CASSARQSVGGANGELFF
TGTGCCAGCAGCGCCCGTCAGAGCGTTGGGGGGGCCAACGGGGAGCTGTTTTTT
>TRBD1|NA|15|TRBV28|TRBJ2-5
CASSERTGEQETQYF
TGTGCCAGCAGTGAAAGGACAGGGGAACAAGAGACCCAGTACTTC
>NA|NA|13|TRBV5-6|TRBJ2-1
CASSRGTYNEQFF
TGTGCCAGCAGCCGCGGCACCTACAATGAGCAGTTCTTC
>TRBD2|NA|15|TRBV9|TRBJ2-3
CASSATAGRADTQYF
TGTGCCAGCAGCGCGACGGCAGGGAGGGCAGATACGCAGTATTTT
>TRBD2|NA|15|TRBV5-6|TRBJ2-1
CASSFSGGAYNEQFF
TGTGCCAGCAGCTTTAGCGGGGGGGCATACAATGAGCAGTTCTTC